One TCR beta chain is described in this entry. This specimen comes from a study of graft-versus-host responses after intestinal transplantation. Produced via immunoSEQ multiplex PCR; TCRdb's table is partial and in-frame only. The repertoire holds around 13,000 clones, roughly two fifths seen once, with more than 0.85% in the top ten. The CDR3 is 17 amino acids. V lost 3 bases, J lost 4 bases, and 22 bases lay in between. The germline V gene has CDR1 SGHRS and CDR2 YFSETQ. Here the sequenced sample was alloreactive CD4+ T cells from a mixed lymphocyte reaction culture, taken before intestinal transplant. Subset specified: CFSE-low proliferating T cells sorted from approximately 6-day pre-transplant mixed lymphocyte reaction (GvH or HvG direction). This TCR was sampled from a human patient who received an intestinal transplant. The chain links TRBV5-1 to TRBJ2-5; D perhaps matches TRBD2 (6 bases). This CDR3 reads CASSSQALTSRRETQYF. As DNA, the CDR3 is TGCGCCAGCAGCTCACAAGCCCTAACTAGCCGAAGAGAGACCCAGTACTTC. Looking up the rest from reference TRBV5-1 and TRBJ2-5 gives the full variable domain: KAGVTQTPRYLIKTRGQQVTLSCSPISGHRSVSWYQQTPGQGLQFLFEYFSETQRNKGNFPGRFSGRQFSNSRSEMNVSTLELGDSALYLCASSSQALTSRRETQYFGPGTRLLVL.